The rows below give T cell receptor beta chains drawn from one sample of a study of shared clonotypes between healthy human individuals. Clones were read by immunoSEQ multiplex PCR, and TCRdb kept only the in-frame ones, dropping some. The table shows around 510,000 clones, with roughly four fifths occurring only once. The sequencing input was PBMCs. Receptors were obtained from a woman between 35 and 50 years old in good health. Some clones in this sample may be carry-over from other donors' samples. The conserved cysteine and the conserved F or W are not part of the CDR3 here. Each record gives: J gene, clone size, V gene, CDR3 protein. Only part of the rows carry a size: once, few, many, or a class if the clone is expanded.

>TRBJ1-5|NA|TRBV28
ASSLLTGTFNSNQPQH
>TRBJ2-1|NA|TRBV5-1
ASSSPEPGSYNEQF
>TRBJ2-7|NA|TRBV7-2
ASSLEVSEYEQY
>TRBJ1-4|NA|TRBV18
ASSPEREKLF
>TRBJ2-7|NA|TRBV10-3
AISDVNEQY
>TRBJ2-7|NA|TRBV9
ASSVGTSGGLYLYEQY
>TRBJ2-1|NA|TRBV18
ASSPFASGTDNEQF
>TRBJ2-7|NA|TRBV14
ASSLAKTGSAYEQY
>TRBJ2-5|NA|TRBV11-3
ASSLEGRETQY
>TRBJ2-3|once|TRBV5-1
ASSFGTRTLSTDTQY
>TRBJ2-2|NA|TRBV15
ATSKGLAGGLFTGELF